The entry below gives a single TCR beta chain sequence along with its context. An end of the junction differs from the germline gene, which may be a read error. Co-extraction of RNA and DNA was performed on about 20-32 mg of unsorted bulk tissue. This CDR3 contains 15 residues. Germline V lookup: CDR1 DFQATT, CDR2 SNEGSKA (reference sequence). The sample belongs to a study of tumor-infiltrating lymphocytes in primary liver carcinoma. A primer in the constant region served to generate TCR beta cDNA from 500 ng of total RNA. Nested multiplex PCR, run for three rounds with slightly modified ARM-PCR, yielded TCR beta libraries. The first two PCR rounds used TRBV1-TRBV30 primers with a Cbeta primer, 9 to 10 cycles each. MiXCR, run by TCRdb on the multiplex PCR reads, gives a single entry per CDR3 protein. The sample has around 29,000 distinct CDR3 sequences; less than 80% are singletons.

The chain joins TRBV20-1 to TRBJ2-1; TRBD2 agrees at 8 bases. This TCR was sampled from a man aged 35 to 55 with primary liver carcinoma and hepatitis B virus infection. The sample consisted of liver tumor tissue from sampling region 5. Regarding subset: tumor region T5, tumor centre. CDR3 protein: CSALGLVEVYNEHFF. CDR3 nucleotides: TGCAGTGCTTTGGGACTAGTGGAGGTCTACAATGAGCATTTCTTC.